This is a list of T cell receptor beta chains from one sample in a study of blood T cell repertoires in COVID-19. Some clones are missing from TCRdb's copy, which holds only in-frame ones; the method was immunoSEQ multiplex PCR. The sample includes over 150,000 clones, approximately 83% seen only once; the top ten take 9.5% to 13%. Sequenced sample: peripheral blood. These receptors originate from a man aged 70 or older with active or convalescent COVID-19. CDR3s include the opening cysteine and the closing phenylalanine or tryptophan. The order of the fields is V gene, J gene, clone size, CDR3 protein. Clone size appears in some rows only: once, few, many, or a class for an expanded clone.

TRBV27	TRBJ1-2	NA	CASSLSRNNYGYTF
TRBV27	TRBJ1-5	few	CASSDKAGGRAPQHF
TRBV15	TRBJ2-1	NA	CATSRDGGEGRFF
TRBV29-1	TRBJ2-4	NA	CSSSEGEDIQYF
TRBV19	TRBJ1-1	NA	CASSMGAGRGDAEAFF
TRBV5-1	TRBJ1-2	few	CASSYQSESGYTF
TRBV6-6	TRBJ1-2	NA	CASSYRGMRQVYGYTF
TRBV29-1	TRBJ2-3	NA	CSVVKGQGDTQYF
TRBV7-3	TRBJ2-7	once	CASSPGTGTSYEQYF
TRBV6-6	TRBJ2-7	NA	CASSPERGALLGLGSYEQYF
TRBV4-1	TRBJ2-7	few	CASSQERRRAYEQYF
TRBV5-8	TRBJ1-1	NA	CASSPWTGKAEAFF
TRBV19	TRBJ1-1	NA	CASSTPYWDRGGDTEAFF
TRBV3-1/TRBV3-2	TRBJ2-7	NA	CASSLDSHYEQYF
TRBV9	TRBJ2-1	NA	CASSVVAGSYNEQFF
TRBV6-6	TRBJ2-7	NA	CASSSGTSGGYEQYF
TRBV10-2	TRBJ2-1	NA	CASSESGPSGSKGEQFF
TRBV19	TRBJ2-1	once	CASSRLAGLSYNEQFF
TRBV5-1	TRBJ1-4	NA	CASSLYDLQGTNEKLFF
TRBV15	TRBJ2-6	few	CATSRDMTLGANVLTF
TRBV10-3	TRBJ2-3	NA	CAISPTSGRAILTDTQYF
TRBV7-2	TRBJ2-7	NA	CASSTGLAVPYEQYF
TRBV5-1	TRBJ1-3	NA	CASSLSGASGNTIYF
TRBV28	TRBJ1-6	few	CASSLVGGGYNSPLHF
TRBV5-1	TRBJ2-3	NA	CASSHPTTYRDTHTDTQYF
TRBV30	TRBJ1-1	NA	CAWSDLRGEAFF